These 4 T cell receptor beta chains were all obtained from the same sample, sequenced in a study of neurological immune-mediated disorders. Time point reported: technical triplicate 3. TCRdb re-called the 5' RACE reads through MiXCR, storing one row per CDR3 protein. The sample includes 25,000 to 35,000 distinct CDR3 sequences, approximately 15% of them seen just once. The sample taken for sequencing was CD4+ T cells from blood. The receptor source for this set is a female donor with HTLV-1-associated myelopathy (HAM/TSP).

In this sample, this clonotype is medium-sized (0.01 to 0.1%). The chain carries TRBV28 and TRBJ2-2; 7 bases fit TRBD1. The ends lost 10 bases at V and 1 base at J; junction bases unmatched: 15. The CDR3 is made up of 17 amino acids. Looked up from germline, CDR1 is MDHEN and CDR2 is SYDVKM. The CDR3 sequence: CATHPPRQGVNTGELFF. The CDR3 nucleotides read TGTGCCACCCACCCCCCCCGGCAGGGGGTGAACACCGGGGAGCTGTTTTTT. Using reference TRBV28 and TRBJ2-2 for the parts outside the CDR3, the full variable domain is DVKVTQSSRYLVKRTGEKVFLECVQDMDHENMFWYRQDPGLGLRLIYFSYDVKMKEKGDIPEGYSVSREKKERFSLILESASTNQTSMYLCATHPPRQGVNTGELFFGEGSRLTVL.

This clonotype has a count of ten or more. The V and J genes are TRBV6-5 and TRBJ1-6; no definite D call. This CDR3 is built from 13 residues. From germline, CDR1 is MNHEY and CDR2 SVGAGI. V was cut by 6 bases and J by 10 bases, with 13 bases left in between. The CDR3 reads CASSPQQGSPLHF. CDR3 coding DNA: TGTGCCAGCAGCCCGCAACAAGGATCACCCCTCCACTTT.

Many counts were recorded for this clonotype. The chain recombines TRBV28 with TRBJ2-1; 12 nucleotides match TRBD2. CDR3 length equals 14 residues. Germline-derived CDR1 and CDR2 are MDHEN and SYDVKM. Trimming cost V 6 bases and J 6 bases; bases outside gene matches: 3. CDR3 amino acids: CASRTSGRINEQFF. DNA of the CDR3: TGTGCCAGCAGAACTAGCGGGAGGATCAATGAGCAGTTCTTC.

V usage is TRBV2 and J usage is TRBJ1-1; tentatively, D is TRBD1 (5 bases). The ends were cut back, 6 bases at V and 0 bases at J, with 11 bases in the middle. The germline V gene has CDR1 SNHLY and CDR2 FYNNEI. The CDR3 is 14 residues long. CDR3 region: CASRGEGVNTEAFF. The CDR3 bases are TGTGCCAGCAGAGGGGAGGGTGTGAACACTGAAGCTTTCTTT.